The 32 T cell receptor beta chains below all came from one sample that was sequenced in a study of shared clonotypes between healthy human individuals. The protocol was immunoSEQ multiplex PCR, while the TCRdb copy is restricted to in-frame clones and leaves out a portion. In the table there are 2.5 million or so clones, roughly nine tenths of which are singletons. Material for sequencing was naive CD4+ T cells sorted from blood. Subset indicated: CD45RA+ positively selected. These TCRs come from a young man in good health.

Only one count was recorded for this clone. The V gene is TRBV4-2, the J gene TRBJ1-5; TRBD1 might be the D (6 bases). Trimming cost V 3 bases and J 3 bases, with 15 bases left between them. The CDR3 runs 16 residues. Germline CDR1 reads LGHNA; CDR2 reads YNFKEQ. The CDR3 protein is CASSQIPGGPNQPQHF. CDR3 DNA: TGTGCCAGCAGCCAGATCCCCGGGGGGCCCAATCAGCCCCAGCATTTT.

J is TRBJ1-6 and V is TRBV2; possibly TRBD1 for D (6 bases). In germline, CDR1 is SNHLY, CDR2 FYNNEI. The CDR3 consists of 12 residues. Trimming removed 6 bases at V and 10 bases at J, with 10 bases between. The CDR3: CASSGTMSPLHF. The CDR3 DNA reads as TGTGCCAGCAGCGGGACAATGTCACCCCTCCACTTT.

This chain joins TRBV11-3 and TRBJ2-7; 7 nucleotides match TRBD1. Per germline, CDR1 SGHNT and CDR2 YENEEA. The CDR3 covers 17 residues. Unmatched junction bases numbered 12, after V lost 1 base and J lost 3 bases. CDR3 nucleotide sequence: TGTGCCAGCAGCTTAGGTCGACAGGGTTCAAGGGGCTACGAGCAGTACTTC. Translated: CASSLGRQGSRGYEQYF.

The chain recombines TRBV18 with TRBJ2-7; D not resolved. CDR1 KGHSH and CDR2 LQKENI come from the germline V gene. V was shortened by 3 bases and J by 5 bases, with 8 bases between the two germline ends. This CDR3 is built from 12 residues. For the CDR3, the DNA is TGTGCCAGCTCACCTGCCCATGACGAGCAGTACTTC. It is translated as CASSPAHDEQYF.

The gene calls are TRBV5-4 and TRBJ2-7; D ambiguous. Germline V gives CDR1 SGHNT, CDR2 YYREEE (reference sequence). The CDR3 spans 14 residues. Trimming shortened V by 0 bases and J by 0 bases, and 7 bases separated the two germline ends. The CDR3 sequence: CASSLGSSSYEQYF. The DNA of the CDR3 is TGTGCCAGCAGCTTGGGTAGCAGCTCCTACGAGCAGTACTTC.

This chain links TRBV10-3 with TRBJ2-2; D is unresolved. CDR3 length equals 14 residues. Germline V gene lookup returns CDR1 ENHRY and CDR2 SYGVKD. The V gene lost 4 bases and the J gene lost 2 bases, with 8 bases spanning the gap. CDR3 DNA sequence: TGTGCCATCAGTGTTGTAGATAACACCGGGGAGCTGTTTTTT. Amino acid sequence: CAISVVDNTGELFF.

V gene TRBV7-2 combines with J gene TRBJ2-1; D perhaps matches TRBD2 (6 bases). This CDR3 has 15 amino acids. V lost 2 bases to trimming and J lost 5 bases, with 13 bases between them. Germline V gene data show CDR1 as SGHTA and CDR2 as FQGNSA. In nucleotides, the CDR3 is TGTGCCAGCAGCTTACGGGGACTGGCTGACAATGAGCAGTTCTTC. Its translation: CASSLRGLADNEQFF.

Regarding this clone: Additional DNA sequences in this sample encode the identical CDR3. The J gene is TRBJ2-3, the V gene TRBV7-9, with D perhaps matching TRBD1 (5 bases). Trimming cost V 6 bases and J 2 bases, with 9 bases left between them. The CDR3 has 13 residues. Germline CDR1 is SEHNR and CDR2 is FQNEAQ (reference sequence). The CDR3 spells CASSLGHTDTQYF. In DNA, the CDR3 is TGTGCCAGCAGTCTCGGACACACAGATACGCAGTATTTT.

The V call is TRBV5-1, the J call TRBJ1-2, with D unresolved. The V and J ends lost 3 bases and 4 bases respectively, with 16 bases between them. Per the germline V gene, CDR1 is SGHRS and CDR2 is YFSETQ. This CDR3 spans 15 amino acids. CDR3 bases: TGCGCCAGCAGCTCCAGGAACGAACGACGCTATGGCTACACCTTC. The encoded protein is CASSSRNERRYGYTF.

The V gene is TRBV6-4, the J gene TRBJ1-4; 7 nucleotides match TRBD1. Germline values: CDR1 MRHNA, CDR2 SNTAGT. The V gene end was trimmed by 9 bases and the J gene end by 5 bases; junction bases not matched to a gene: 12. This CDR3 is 15 amino acids long. As DNA, the CDR3 is TGTGCCAGGACACAACAGGGGCCAAGGAATGAAAAACTGTTTTTT. This sequence encodes CARTQQGPRNEKLFF.

On this clone: Other DNA sequences in this specimen translate into the identical CDR3. The genes are TRBV6-5 and TRBJ2-6; D unresolved. V lost 4 bases and J lost 0, with 4 bases in between. CDR3 length: 14 amino acids. CDR1 and CDR2 (germline): MNHEY, SVGAGI. This chain's CDR3 is CASSSSSGANVLTF. The CDR3 bases are TGTGCCAGCAGTTCGTCCTCTGGGGCCAACGTCCTGACTTTC.

The gene calls are TRBV7-9 and TRBJ1-4; no firm D call. The ends were cut back, 2 bases at V and 3 bases at J, with 7 bases in the middle. The CDR3 sequence is 14 residues long. Germline CDR1 is SEHNR and CDR2 is FQNEAQ (reference sequence). The CDR3 coding sequence is TGTGCCAGCAGCTTATTGGACCCTAATGAAAAACTGTTTTTT. Translating it yields CASSLLDPNEKLFF.

V is TRBV4-3 and J is TRBJ2-5, with D perhaps TRBD1 (6 bases). Germline-derived CDR1 and CDR2 are LGHNA and YSLEER. With 0 bases removed from V and 5 bases from J, the gap between germline ends came to 19 bases. The CDR3 has 17 amino acids. The CDR3 DNA sequence: TGCGCCAGCAGCCAAGATGCGGTGGGGGCGGGCTTGGAGACCCAGTACTTC. It encodes CASSQDAVGAGLETQYF.

This chain links TRBV18 with TRBJ1-1; no reliable D call. V was trimmed by 6 bases and J by 3 bases, leaving 11 bases between them. The CDR3 contains 13 residues. Germline V gene sequence: CDR1 KGHSH, CDR2 LQKENI. CDR3 residues: CASSSTTDTEAFF. DNA of the CDR3: TGTGCCAGCTCCAGTACAACGGACACTGAAGCTTTCTTT.

The chain joins TRBV5-6 to TRBJ2-5; D might be TRBD2 (6 bases). This CDR3 spans 17 amino acids. Trimming removed 1 base from V and 3 bases from J, with 19 bases in between. Germline CDR1 SGHDT, CDR2 YYEEEE. This chain's CDR3 is CASSLRAGPEEEETQYF. The CDR3 DNA reads TGTGCCAGCAGCTTGCGTGCGGGGCCAGAGGAGGAAGAGACCCAGTACTTC.

Worth noting for this clone: This CDR3 is also generated by other DNA sequences in the sample. The chain employs TRBV5-1 and TRBJ2-2; D might be TRBD2 (6 bases). The CDR3 extends over 13 amino acids. V shed 2 bases and J shed 6 bases, with 8 bases lying between them. Germline V gives CDR1 SGHRS, CDR2 YFSETQ. The chain's CDR3 is CASSLAGPGELFF. CDR3 bases: TGCGCCAGCAGCTTAGCGGGCCCCGGGGAGCTGTTTTTT. The full variable domain, in which reference TRBV5-1 and TRBJ2-2 provide the parts outside the CDR3, is KAGVTQTPRYLIKTRGQQVTLSCSPISGHRSVSWYQQTPGQGLQFLFEYFSETQRNKGNFPGRFSGRQFSNSRSEMNVSTLELGDSALYLCASSLAGPGELFFGEGSRLTVL.

The CDR3 nucleotides are TGTGCCAGCAGTTTGAACGGGAACTCTGGAAACACCATATATTTT. It is translated as CASSLNGNSGNTIYF. This sequence joins TRBV27 and TRBJ1-3; D not certain. Germline V gene data show CDR1 as MNHEY and CDR2 as SMNVEV (reference sequence). The ends were cut back, 3 bases at V and 0 bases at J, with 9 bases in the middle. The CDR3 consists of 15 residues.

The sample holds one count of this clone. This chain joins TRBV14 and TRBJ2-4; 8 bases agree with TRBD2. With V trimmed by 4 bases and J by 6 bases, 8 bases remained unmatched. Germline V CDR1 and CDR2: SGHDN, FVKESK. The CDR3 contains 15 residues. The CDR3 loop reads CASSRSGGPTNIQYF. The CDR3 DNA sequence: TGTGCCAGCAGCCGAAGCGGGGGCCCTACAAACATTCAGTACTTC.

The chain links TRBV7-2 to TRBJ2-1; TRBD2 agrees at 11 bases. V lost 2 bases, J lost 1 base, and 7 bases stayed unmatched. The CDR3 is made up of 18 amino acids. Germline V CDR1 and CDR2: SGHTA, FQGNSA. This CDR3 is CASSLPKTSGSSYNEQFF. The DNA of the CDR3 is TGTGCCAGCAGCTTACCCAAAACTAGCGGGAGTTCCTACAATGAGCAGTTCTTC.

This clone was seen once. The J gene is TRBJ2-7, the V gene TRBV18, with D possibly TRBD2 on 5 matching bases. The CDR3 has 14 residues. V lost 4 bases, J lost 5 bases, and 15 bases lay in between. Per germline, CDR1 KGHSH and CDR2 LQKENI. CDR3 sequence reads: CASSRTELGNEQYF. The CDR3, as DNA: TGTGCCAGCTCACGGACCGAACTCGGGAACGAGCAGTACTTC.

The V gene is TRBV20-1, the J gene TRBJ2-7; possible D gene TRBD1, 5 bases. CDR1 and CDR2 (germline): DFQATT, SNEGSKA (reference sequence). V lost 4 bases and J lost 5, with 9 bases in between. The CDR3 is 11 amino acids. The CDR3 DNA is TGCAGTGCTAAGGGGTTCAACGAGCAGTACTTC. Translating gives CSAKGFNEQYF.

This clone appeared a few times. CDR3 in amino acids: CATSPDRGLSPLHF. For the CDR3, the DNA is TGCGCCACCTCCCCGGACAGGGGGCTGTCACCCCTCCACTTT. The J gene is TRBJ1-6, the V gene TRBV5-1; 11 bases are a match to TRBD1. Germline-derived CDR1 and CDR2 are SGHRS and YFSETQ. With 9 bases clipped from V and 10 bases from J, the junction kept 9 bases outside the gene matches. There are 14 residues in the CDR3.

The chain couples TRBV10-3 to TRBJ2-1, with 9 bases identical to TRBD2. This CDR3 is built from 16 residues. Germline lookup yields CDR1 ENHRY and CDR2 SYGVKD. Losses at the gene ends were 3 bases for V and 5 bases for J; bases not matched to a gene: 8. CDR3 in DNA: TGTGCCATCAGTGACCCGCGCGGGGGGGCCAACAATGAGCAGTTCTTC. Residues: CAISDPRGGANNEQFF.

The CDR3: CASSAGTSGTYEQYF. In DNA, the CDR3 is TGTGCCAGCAGTGCCGGGACTAGCGGGACCTACGAGCAGTACTTC. J is TRBJ2-7 and V is TRBV6-1; 13 nucleotides line up with TRBD2. This CDR3 has 15 residues. V lost 4 bases to trimming and J lost 2 bases; unmatched junction nucleotides: 2. In germline, CDR1 is MNHNS, CDR2 SASEGT.

The rearrangement links TRBV5-5 to TRBJ1-3; no reliable D call. The germline V and J ends were trimmed by 0 bases and 0 bases, with 7 bases remaining between them. This CDR3 spans 15 amino acids. Germline CDR1 is SGHKS and CDR2 is YYEKEE (reference sequence). This CDR3 reads CASSLEGISGNTIYF. The CDR3 DNA is TGTGCCAGCAGCTTGGAAGGGATCTCTGGAAACACCATATATTTT.

The chain couples TRBV2 to TRBJ2-2; TRBD2 is a possible D gene (5 bases). This CDR3 contains 15 residues. Trimming took off 4 bases at V and 2 bases at J, with 11 bases between the two ends. Germline lookup yields CDR1 SNHLY and CDR2 FYNNEI. The CDR3 sequence is CASSGVSANTGELFF. The CDR3 DNA is TGTGCCAGCAGTGGAGTTAGCGCCAACACCGGGGAGCTGTTTTTT.

J is TRBJ2-7 and V is TRBV5-1; unclear D gene. Looked up from germline, CDR1 is SGHRS and CDR2 is YFSETQ. The CDR3 spans 14 residues. Trimming removed 1 base from V and 3 bases from J, with 11 bases in between. The CDR3 nucleotides are TGCGCCAGCAGCTTGACCCTGGGCCTCTACGAGCAGTACTTC. Its translation: CASSLTLGLYEQYF.

The genes are TRBV12-5 and TRBJ2-3, with D perhaps matching TRBD2 (5 bases). CDR1 LGHNT and CDR2 FRNRAP come from the germline V gene. Trimming pared 4 bases from V and 3 bases from J, leaving 11 bases between. The CDR3 spans 14 residues. The CDR3 sequence: CASGSQLATDTQYF. The CDR3 region has the DNA TGTGCTAGTGGTTCCCAGCTAGCTACAGATACGCAGTATTTT.

The CDR3 DNA reads as TGCGCCAGCAGACAGGGGGCCGAGGAAAAACTGTTTTTT. Amino acid sequence: CASRQGAEEKLFF. The chain links TRBV4-1 to TRBJ1-4; 9 bases are shared with TRBD1. With 6 bases clipped from V and 8 bases from J, the junction kept 4 bases outside the gene matches. CDR1 and CDR2 (germline): MGHRA, YSYEKL. This CDR3 is built from 13 residues.

This sequence joins TRBV2 and TRBJ2-5; TRBD2 is a possible D gene (5 bases). Germline assignment: CDR1 SNHLY and CDR2 FYNNEI. This CDR3 is 14 amino acids long. Trimming pared 7 bases from V and 5 bases from J, leaving 17 bases between. The CDR3 sequence is CASTLTRAEETQYF. The CDR3 coding sequence is TGTGCCAGCACTCTTACTAGGGCGGAGGAGACCCAGTACTTC.

The V call is TRBV2, the J call TRBJ2-7, with unresolved D. The CDR3 contains 13 residues. Germline CDR1 reads SNHLY; CDR2 reads FYNNEI. V gave up 5 bases and J gave up 4 bases, with 12 bases separating them. CDR3 in amino acids: CASSSLPGYEQYF. The CDR3 DNA follows: TGTGCCAGCAGTAGCCTACCTGGATACGAGCAGTACTTC.

This chain connects TRBV4-1 to TRBJ2-7; 11 bases match TRBD2. The CDR3 contains 17 residues. After removal of 1 base from V and 3 bases from J, the junction contained 8 bases not matched to a gene. Germline V CDR1 and CDR2: MGHRA, YSYEKL. CDR3 DNA sequence: TGCGCCAGCAGCCAAGCCTTAGCGGGGGGGGTCCTCTACGAGCAGTACTTC. The encoded protein is CASSQALAGGVLYEQYF.